Shown below are 10 T cell receptor beta chains from a single sample sequenced in a study of OX40 agonist ivuxolimab in advanced cancers. The repertoire was sequenced with immunoSEQ multiplex PCR; TCRdb's copy has only in-frame clones and lacks some. The data hold around 76,000 clones, with around nine tenths observed a single time. The sequencing used CD4+ or CD8+ T cells sorted from blood, collected in a trial of the OX40 agonist ivuxolimab. All receptors derive from an adult with an advanced solid tumor such as melanoma, head and neck, liver or kidney cancer.

This chain connects TRBV28 to TRBJ1-5; D unclear. The CDR3 contains 15 residues. Trimming cost V 6 bases and J 0 bases, with 12 bases left between them. In germline, CDR1 is MDHEN, CDR2 SYDVKM. CDR3 residues: CASRSAAISNQPQHF. The CDR3, as DNA: TGTGCCAGCAGGTCCGCCGCTATTAGCAATCAGCCCCAGCATTTT.

J is TRBJ2-6 and V is TRBV2; possible D gene TRBD1, 6 bases. Trimming took 5 bases from V and 0 from J, leaving 8 bases between them. Germline lookup yields CDR1 SNHLY and CDR2 FYNNEI. The CDR3 is 15 residues long. The CDR3 region has the DNA TGTGCCAGCAGTACAGGGAACTCTGGGGCCAACGTCCTGACTTTC. It encodes CASSTGNSGANVLTF.

The chain is built from TRBV7-9 and TRBJ1-4, with a possible D match to TRBD1 (6 bases). Germline V CDR1 and CDR2: SEHNR, FQNEAQ (reference sequence). Trimming cost V 5 bases and J 4 bases, with 11 bases left between them. The CDR3 sequence is 14 residues long. CDR3 loop: CASSQGQNNEKLFF. CDR3 nucleotide sequence: TGTGCCAGCAGCCAAGGACAGAATAATGAAAAACTGTTTTTT. The full variable domain, completed using reference TRBV7-9 and TRBJ1-4, is DTGVSQNPRHKITKRGQNVTFRCDPISEHNRLYWYRQTLGQGPEFLTYFQNEAQLEKSRLLSDRFSAERPKGSFSTLEIQRTEQGDSAMYLCASSQGQNNEKLFFGSGTQLSVL.

The chain couples TRBV20-1 to TRBJ2-3; no firm D call. The germline V and J ends were trimmed by 5 bases and 1 base, with 1 base remaining between them. Per the germline V gene, CDR1 is DFQATT and CDR2 is SNEGSKA (reference sequence). The CDR3 is made up of 10 amino acids. The CDR3 is CSAGTDTQYF. For the CDR3, the DNA is TGCAGTGCTGGCACAGATACGCAGTATTTT.

The rearrangement joins TRBV6-1 to TRBJ1-2, with TRBD1 matching over 7 bases. CDR1 MNHNS and CDR2 SASEGT come from the germline V gene. The CDR3 sequence is 14 residues long. The junction had 8 bases not matched to a gene; V was cut back by 6 bases and J by 4 bases. The CDR3, as DNA: TGTGCCAGCAGGGTGACAGGGAGTATCTATGGCTACACCTTC. Amino acids: CASRVTGSIYGYTF.

The CDR3 DNA is TGTGCCAGCAGCCAGGGAGGGCCTAGGGACGAGCAGTACTTC. Its protein is CASSQGGPRDEQYF. The chain combines TRBV6-1 with TRBJ2-7, with 7 bases aligning to TRBD2. The germline V gene has CDR1 MNHNS and CDR2 SASEGT. V lost 6 bases to trimming and J lost 5 bases; unmatched junction nucleotides: 10. The length of the CDR3 is 14 residues.

The rearrangement links TRBV5-1 to TRBJ1-1; 8 bases match TRBD1. This CDR3 spans 14 amino acids. V gave up 2 bases and J gave up 5 bases; unmatched junction bases: 5. Germline CDR1 SGHRS, CDR2 YFSETQ. The CDR3 sequence: CASSFGTGGTEAFF. The CDR3 DNA reads as TGCGCCAGCAGCTTCGGAACAGGGGGAACTGAAGCTTTCTTT.

The V call is TRBV6-1, the J call TRBJ2-5; 9 bases line up with TRBD2. V gave up 1 base and J gave up 4 bases; unmatched junction bases: 10. Germline V gene lookup returns CDR1 MNHNS and CDR2 SASEGT. There are 17 residues in the CDR3. Written as DNA, the CDR3 is TGTGCCAGCAGTGAAGGGTTGGCGGGAGGGCCAGGAGAGACCCAGTACTTC. Its protein product is CASSEGLAGGPGETQYF.

This chain connects TRBV6-5 to TRBJ1-5; no definite D call. The V end lost 4 bases, the J end lost 5 bases, and 9 bases lay between the germline ends. This CDR3 contains 13 residues. In germline, CDR1 is MNHEY, CDR2 SVGAGI. The CDR3 region has the DNA TGTGCCAGCAGTTTACAGTTGGATCAGCCCCAGCATTTT. It codes for CASSLQLDQPQHF.

The J gene is TRBJ1-2, the V gene TRBV2; no firm D call. V dropped 4 bases and J dropped 1 base, with 4 bases sitting between them. CDR1 is SNHLY and CDR2 is FYNNEI in the germline V gene. This CDR3 spans 12 amino acids. CDR3 amino acids: CASSGSNYGYTF. Here the CDR3 DNA reads TGTGCCAGCAGTGGCAGTAACTATGGCTACACCTTC. Drawing the rest from reference TRBV2 and TRBJ1-2, the complete variable domain is EPEVTQTPSHQVTQMGQEVILRCVPISNHLYFYWYRQILGQKVEFLVSFYNNEISEKSEIFDDQFSVERPDGSNFTLKIRSTKLEDSAMYFCASSGSNYGYTFGSGTRLTVV.